This TCR beta chain is drawn from a study of cytomegalovirus exposure and HLA in healthy donors. This clone was seen a few times. With 1 base clipped from V and 6 bases from J, the junction kept 4 bases outside the gene matches. The CDR3 runs to 15 residues. Per the germline V gene, CDR1 is MGHRA and CDR2 is YSYEKL. This PCR relied on a set of 60 Vbeta primers and 13 Jbeta primers. The repertoire was sequenced with immunoSEQ multiplex PCR; TCRdb's copy has only in-frame clones and lacks some. The table shows under 130,000 clones, with approximately 64% occurring only once. This TCR was recovered from a woman aged 50 to 65 in good health and CMV-seronegative. The V gene is TRBV4-1, the J gene TRBJ2-2; TRBD2 agrees at 8 bases. Specimen: PBMCs. The CDR3 region is CASSQVGLVAGELFF. As DNA, the CDR3 is TGCGCCAGCAGCCAAGTGGGACTAGTCGCCGGGGAGCTGTTTTTT.